Below, 20 T cell receptor beta chains from the same sample are listed, as sequenced in a study of blood T cell repertoires in COVID-19. This table comes from immunoSEQ multiplex PCR, and its TCRdb copy is limited to in-frame clones, with some not included. The sample lists 120,000 or so clones, about 83% seen once, with under 5% in the top ten. Sample: peripheral blood. Every receptor here comes from a man in his 60s with acute or convalescent COVID-19.

The chain employs TRBV19 and TRBJ1-1, with D possibly matching TRBD1 (5 bases). This CDR3 is 13 amino acids long. Germline V gene data show CDR1 as LNHDA and CDR2 as SQIVND (reference sequence). V shed 6 bases and J shed 3 bases, with 11 bases lying between them. DNA for the CDR3: TGTGCCAGTAGAACGGACACCGACACTGAAGCTTTCTTT. Encoded protein: CASRTDTDTEAFF.

This chain uses TRBV28 with TRBJ1-5, with TRBD1 identical over 9 bases. CDR3 length: 14 amino acids. Germline trimming cut 2 bases from V and 4 bases from J; bases unmatched to any gene: 0. CDR1 is MDHEN, CDR2 SYDVKM, per germline. DNA for the CDR3: TGTGCCAGCAGTTTAGGACAGGGGAATCAGCCCCAGCATTTT. It specifies CASSLGQGNQPQHF.

This sequence joins TRBV11-2 and TRBJ2-6; D possibly corresponds to TRBD1 (5 bases). Germline CDR1 SGHAT, CDR2 FQNNGV. There are 15 residues in the CDR3. The V end lost 6 bases, the J end lost 1 base, and 10 bases lay between the germline ends. CDR3 protein: CASSNQGSGANVLTF. CDR3 coding DNA: TGTGCCAGCAGTAACCAGGGTTCTGGGGCCAACGTCCTGACTTTC. The full variable domain, its missing parts supplied by reference TRBV11-2 and TRBJ2-6, is EAGVAQSPRYKIIEKRQSVAFWCNPISGHATLYWYQQILGQGPKLLIQFQNNGVVDDSQLPKDRFSAERLKGVDSTLKIQPAKLEDSAVYLCASSNQGSGANVLTFGAGSRLTVL.

The J gene is TRBJ2-5, the V gene TRBV5-1; TRBD2 matches at 8 bases. CDR1 and CDR2 (germline): SGHRS, YFSETQ. Trimming took 0 bases from V and 5 from J; bases not matched to a gene: 12. The length of the CDR3 is 17 residues. CDR3 residues: CASSLAGISGSGETQYF. DNA of the CDR3: TGCGCCAGCAGCTTGGCGGGGATCAGCGGGAGCGGTGAGACCCAGTACTTC.

This chain links TRBV24-1 with TRBJ1-2; 8 positions agree with TRBD1. This CDR3 spans 19 amino acids. V was clipped by 0 bases and J by 2 bases; unmatched bases: 13. Germline loops: CDR1 KGHDR, CDR2 SFDVKD. The CDR3 DNA follows: TGTGCCACCAGTGATTTGGGAATTACAGGGGGAAGGTTGAACTATGGCTACACCTTC. Its translation: CATSDLGITGGRLNYGYTF.

The chain uses TRBV28 and TRBJ1-2; D is undetermined. The V end lost 4 bases, the J end lost 6 bases, and 12 bases lay between the germline ends. There are 13 residues in the CDR3. Germline values: CDR1 MDHEN, CDR2 SYDVKM. The CDR3 DNA is TGTGCCAGCAGTTCCGAGGTCGGGAATGGCTACACCTTC. Its protein product is CASSSEVGNGYTF.

This chain links TRBV6-6 with TRBJ1-2; unclear D gene. The V gene lost 0 bases and the J gene lost 2 bases, with 13 bases spanning the gap. This CDR3 is built from 16 residues. Germline V lookup: CDR1 MNHNY, CDR2 SVGAGI (reference sequence). Here the CDR3 reads CASSYSGGSGNYGYTF. The DNA for the CDR3 is TGTGCCAGCAGTTACTCCGGTGGGTCGGGGAACTATGGCTACACCTTC.

The chain links TRBV5-6 to TRBJ1-1; D may be TRBD1 (6 bases). The V gene lost 4 bases and the J gene lost 4 bases, with 14 bases spanning the gap. CDR1 SGHDT and CDR2 YYEEEE come from the germline V gene. The CDR3 is 14 amino acids. The CDR3 loop is CASSTGQQGTEAFF. CDR3 nucleotides: TGTGCCAGCAGCACGGGTCAACAGGGCACTGAAGCTTTCTTT.

This chain connects TRBV19 to TRBJ2-3, with 7 bases matching TRBD1. Losses at the gene ends were 3 bases for V and 0 bases for J; bases not matched to a gene: 6. In germline, CDR1 is LNHDA, CDR2 SQIVND (reference sequence). The CDR3 spans 16 residues. The CDR3 protein is CASSIGTAPSTDTQYF. The CDR3 nucleotides read TGTGCCAGTAGTATCGGGACAGCGCCTAGCACAGATACGCAGTATTTT.

This chain connects TRBV10-3 to TRBJ2-7; TRBD1 matches 10 bases. CDR3 size: 13 residues. V gave up 6 bases and J gave up 6 bases; unmatched junction bases: 5. Germline CDR1 is ENHRY and CDR2 is SYGVKD. The CDR3 DNA reads TGTGCCATCAGGCGGGACAGGGGCGGCGAGCAGTACTTC. Translating gives CAIRRDRGGEQYF.

The J gene is TRBJ1-1, the V gene TRBV18; D not resolved. The CDR3 extends over 13 amino acids. The germline gives CDR1 KGHSH, CDR2 LQKENI. Trimming removed 2 bases at V and 0 bases at J, with 4 bases between. CDR3 in amino acids: CASSPTMNTEAFF. The CDR3 DNA reads as TGTGCCAGCTCACCAACAATGAACACTGAAGCTTTCTTT. The variable domain in full, with the rest retrieved from reference TRBV18 and TRBJ1-1, is NAGVMQNPRHLVRRRGQEARLRCSPMKGHSHVYWYRQLPEEGLKFMVYLQKENIIDESGMPKERFSAEFPKEGPSILRIQQVVRGDSAAYFCASSPTMNTEAFFGQGTRLTVV.

V is TRBV3-1 (or the pseudogene TRBV3-2) and J is TRBJ2-1; 15 nucleotides match TRBD2. CDR1 LGHDT and CDR2 YNNKEL come from the germline V gene (reference sequence). With V trimmed by 1 base and J by 9 bases, 7 bases remained unmatched. This CDR3 has 17 amino acids. The CDR3 DNA sequence: TGTGCCAGCAGCCAAGGGACTAGCGGGAGGGCTCTGGGTGAGCAGTTCTTC. Amino acid sequence: CASSQGTSGRALGEQFF.

This clone was seen a few times. This chain joins TRBV7-2 and TRBJ1-6; 7 bases match TRBD1. V shed 5 bases, J shed 8 bases, and the junction held 9 bases outside the gene matches. From germline, CDR1 is SGHTA and CDR2 FQGNSA. This CDR3 is built from 15 residues. CDR3 nucleotide sequence: TGTGCCAGCAGCCCCCTCGGGACAGCTGATTCACCCCTCCACTTT. This codes for CASSPLGTADSPLHF.

This chain joins TRBV28 and TRBJ2-7; 10 bases align to TRBD1. The V gene's germline CDR1 is MDHEN and CDR2 SYDVKM. The junction had 5 bases not matched to a gene; V was cut back by 6 bases and J by 3 bases. The length of the CDR3 is 14 residues. The CDR3 DNA sequence: TGTGCCAGCAGGCCGACAGGGGGCGTCTACGAGCAGTACTTC. It specifies CASRPTGGVYEQYF.

The chain employs TRBV24-1 and TRBJ1-5; D is unresolved. This CDR3 has 16 residues. V was trimmed by 2 bases and J by 2 bases, leaving 12 bases between them. From germline, CDR1 is KGHDR and CDR2 SFDVKD. CDR3 protein: CATSDSQAEGNQPQHF. In DNA form, the CDR3 reads TGTGCCACCAGTGATTCCCAGGCCGAAGGCAATCAGCCCCAGCATTTT.

The rearrangement links TRBV18 to TRBJ1-2, with 10 bases fitting TRBD1. From germline, CDR1 is KGHSH and CDR2 LQKENI. V dropped 3 bases and J dropped 2; count of bases not matched to a gene: 9. This CDR3 has 17 residues. DNA of the CDR3: TGTGCCAGCTCACCCCAAGGGACAGGGGCCATGAACTATGGCTACACCTTC. This sequence encodes CASSPQGTGAMNYGYTF.

The chain has TRBV12-3 or TRBV12-4 and TRBJ1-2; no clear D. Trimming removed 3 bases from V and 4 bases from J, with 9 bases in between. The CDR3 runs 13 residues. CDR3 sequence (DNA): TGTGCCAGCAGTTTCCGGGGAGCCTATGGCTACACCTTC. It specifies CASSFRGAYGYTF.

The chain links TRBV2 to TRBJ2-5; perhaps TRBD1 as D (5 bases). Trimming removed 3 bases from V and 3 bases from J, with 8 bases in between. CDR3 length: 13 residues. Germline-derived CDR1 and CDR2 are SNHLY and FYNNEI. The CDR3: CASSDPGKETQYF. The CDR3, as DNA: TGTGCCAGCAGTGACCCAGGGAAAGAGACCCAGTACTTC.

The V gene is TRBV7-9, the J gene TRBJ2-1; 7 nucleotides match TRBD2. The CDR3 runs 18 residues. V lost 5 bases, J lost 1 base, and 14 bases stayed unmatched. Germline CDR1 SEHNR, CDR2 FQNEAQ (reference sequence). CDR3 region: CASSPRGWEGLSYNEQFF. DNA for the CDR3: TGTGCCAGCAGCCCCCGGGGCTGGGAGGGTCTATCCTACAATGAGCAGTTCTTC. Variable domain in full (rest from reference TRBV7-9 and TRBJ2-1): DTGVSQNPRHKITKRGQNVTFRCDPISEHNRLYWYRQTLGQGPEFLTYFQNEAQLEKSRLLSDRFSAERPKGSFSTLEIQRTEQGDSAMYLCASSPRGWEGLSYNEQFFGPGTRLTVL.

The chain couples TRBV28 to TRBJ1-1; D gene uncertain. CDR1 MDHEN and CDR2 SYDVKM come from the germline V gene. The V end lost 5 bases, the J end lost 0 bases, and 10 bases lay between the germline ends. The CDR3 spans 14 residues. CDR3 residues: CASSTDIMNTEAFF. DNA for the CDR3: TGTGCCAGCAGTACAGATATCATGAACACTGAAGCTTTCTTT.